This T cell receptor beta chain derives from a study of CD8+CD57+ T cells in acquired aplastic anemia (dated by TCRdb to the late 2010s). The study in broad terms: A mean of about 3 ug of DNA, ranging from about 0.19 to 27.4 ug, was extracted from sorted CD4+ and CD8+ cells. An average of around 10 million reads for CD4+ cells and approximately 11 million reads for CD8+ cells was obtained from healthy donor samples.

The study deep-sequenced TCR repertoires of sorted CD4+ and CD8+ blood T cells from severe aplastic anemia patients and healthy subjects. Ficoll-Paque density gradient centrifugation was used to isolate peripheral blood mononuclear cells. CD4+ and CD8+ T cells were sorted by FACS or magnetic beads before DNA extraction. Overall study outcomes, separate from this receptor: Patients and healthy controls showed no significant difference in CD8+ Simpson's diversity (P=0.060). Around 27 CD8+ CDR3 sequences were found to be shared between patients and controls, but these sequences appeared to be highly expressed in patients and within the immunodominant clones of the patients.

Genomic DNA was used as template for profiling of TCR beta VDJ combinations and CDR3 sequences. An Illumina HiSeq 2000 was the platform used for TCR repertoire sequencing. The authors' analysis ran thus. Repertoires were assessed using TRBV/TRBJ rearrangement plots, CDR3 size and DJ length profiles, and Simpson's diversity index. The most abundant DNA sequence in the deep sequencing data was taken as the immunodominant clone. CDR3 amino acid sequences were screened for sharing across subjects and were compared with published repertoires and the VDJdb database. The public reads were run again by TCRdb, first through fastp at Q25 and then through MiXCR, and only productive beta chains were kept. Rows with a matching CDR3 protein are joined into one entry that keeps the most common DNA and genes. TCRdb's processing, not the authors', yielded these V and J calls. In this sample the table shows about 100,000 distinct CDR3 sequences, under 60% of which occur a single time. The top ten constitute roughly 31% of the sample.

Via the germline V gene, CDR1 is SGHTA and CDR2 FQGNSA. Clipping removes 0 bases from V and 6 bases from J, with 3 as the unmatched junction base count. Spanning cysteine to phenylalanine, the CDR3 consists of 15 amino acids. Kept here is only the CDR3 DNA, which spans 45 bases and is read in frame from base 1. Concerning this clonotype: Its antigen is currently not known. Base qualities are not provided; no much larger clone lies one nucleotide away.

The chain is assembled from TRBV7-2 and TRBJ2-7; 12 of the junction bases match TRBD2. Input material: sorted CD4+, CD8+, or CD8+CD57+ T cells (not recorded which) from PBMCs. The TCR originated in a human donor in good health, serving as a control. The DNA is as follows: TGTGCCAGCAGCTTAGCGCCACTAGCGGGGGGCGAGCAGTACTTC. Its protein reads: CASSLAPLAGGEQYF.